These 13 T cell receptor beta chains share one sample of origin, sequenced in a study of low-dose radiotherapy and immunotherapy resistance in tumors. Described time point: before trial treatment. cDNA synthesis used a TRAV/TRBV-specific primer set for both chains. It was with a constant-region primer and a V-primer adapter that TCRs were amplified over approximately 20 PCR cycles. Each CDR3 protein gets one entry after TCRdb re-called the reads with MiXCR. The data show more than 85,000 distinct CDR3 sequences, roughly 9% seen once. The sequenced sample was PBMCs, obtained before treatment. These receptors all come from a male donor with prostate cancer.

This clonotype was seen at least ten times. This chain uses TRBV5-1 with TRBJ1-1, with 8 bases lining up with TRBD1. V was pared by 5 bases and J by 2 bases, with 2 bases of the junction left unmatched. In germline, CDR1 is SGHRS, CDR2 YFSETQ. CDR3 length: 13 residues. CDR3 sequence reads: CASRTGGNTEAFF. In DNA form, the CDR3 reads TGCGCCAGCAGAACAGGGGGAAACACTGAAGCTTTCTTT.

This clonotype showed up many times. V gene TRBV24-1 combines with J gene TRBJ2-1, with 9 nucleotides matching TRBD2. From germline, CDR1 is KGHDR and CDR2 SFDVKD. This CDR3 is built from 17 residues. Trimming took 4 bases from V and 6 from J; bases not matched to a gene: 12. The CDR3 reads CATSDGDSGRFGNEQFF. The CDR3 region has the DNA TGTGCCACCAGTGACGGGGATAGCGGGAGATTCGGCAATGAGCAGTTCTTC.

This clonotype was recorded many times. The rearrangement links TRBV30 to TRBJ2-4; TRBD1 aligns across 11 bases. Germline lookup yields CDR1 GTSNPN and CDR2 SVGIG (reference sequence). The CDR3 totals 16 residues. V trimming: 1 base; J trimming: 7 bases; junction bases outside the gene matches: 9. The DNA for the CDR3 is TGTGCCTGGAGTGCTTCCGGGACAGGGGGTAGGAACATTCAGTACTTC. Translated: CAWSASGTGGRNIQYF.

This clonotype came up many times. The V and J genes are TRBV7-9 and TRBJ1-1; D remains ambiguous. The CDR3 contains 14 residues. The germline gives CDR1 SEHNR, CDR2 FQNEAQ (reference sequence). The V end lost 2 bases, the J end lost 5 bases, and 12 bases lay between the germline ends. CDR3 amino acids: CASSLSLGKTEAFF. The CDR3 DNA is TGTGCCAGCAGCTTAAGTCTGGGGAAGACTGAAGCTTTCTTT.

This clonotype has at least ten counts. CDR3 DNA: TGTGCCAGCAGCCAAGTGACGCGGGACAGAAATGGCTACACCTTC. Its translation is CASSQVTRDRNGYTF. The chain is built from TRBV14 and TRBJ1-2; 7 nucleotides align to TRBD1. This CDR3 comprises 15 residues. The germline gives CDR1 SGHDN, CDR2 FVKESK. The V and J ends lost 1 base and 6 bases, in that order; junction bases with no gene match: 8.

This clonotype was counted many times. V gene TRBV6-5 combines with J gene TRBJ2-7, with 13 bases matching TRBD2. CDR1 is MNHEY, CDR2 SVGAGI, per germline. J gave up 3 bases and V 2 bases, and 1 base lay outside the gene matches. CDR3 size: 15 residues. CDR3 region: CASSYRTSGSYEQYF. CDR3 bases: TGTGCCAGCAGTTACCGGACTAGCGGGAGCTACGAGCAGTACTTC.

This clonotype was recorded many times. V and J are TRBV7-2 and TRBJ2-5, with D possibly matching TRBD2 (6 bases). V lost 5 bases and J 2 bases, leaving 12 bases between the germline ends. Germline lookup yields CDR1 SGHTA and CDR2 FQGNSA. The CDR3 runs 14 residues. The CDR3, as DNA: TGTGCCAGCAGCCGGATAAGCGGGCAAGAGACCCAGTACTTC. Translation gives CASSRISGQETQYF.

This clonotype was counted at least ten times. This chain links TRBV5-1 with TRBJ1-3; D gene uncertain. CDR3 length: 16 amino acids. Germline V gives CDR1 SGHRS, CDR2 YFSETQ. V gave up 4 bases and J gave up 0 bases, with 14 bases separating them. CDR3 nucleotides: TGCGCCAGCAGCCCCAGTGGACCCAGCTCTGGAAACACCATATATTTT. Translated, it gives CASSPSGPSSGNTIYF.

This clonotype was seen repeatedly, ten times or more. The CDR3 sequence is CASSPDSYEQYF. DNA for the CDR3: TGTGCCAGCAGCCCGGACTCCTACGAGCAGTACTTC. V usage is TRBV12-3 or TRBV12-4 and J usage is TRBJ2-7; D is uncertain. The CDR3 sequence is 12 residues long. V was shortened by 6 bases and J by 0 bases, with 6 bases between the two germline ends.

This clonotype appeared many times. The gene calls are TRBV7-2 and TRBJ2-7; 8 bases fit TRBD2. The trim removed 2 bases at V and 5 bases at J, leaving 5 bases unmatched. This CDR3 is 14 amino acids long. The germline V gene encodes CDR1 SGHTA and CDR2 FQGNSA. The chain's CDR3 is CASSLSGSRHEQYF. Here the CDR3 DNA reads TGTGCCAGCAGCTTAAGCGGGAGTAGACACGAGCAGTACTTC.

In this sample, this clonotype turned up many times. The CDR3 region has the DNA TGCGCCAGCAGCCAAGATGTGAGGGGTGGCTATGGCTACACCTTC. This codes for CASSQDVRGGYGYTF. The chain couples TRBV4-3 to TRBJ1-2; weak D call: TRBD1 (5 bases). The germline gives CDR1 LGHNA, CDR2 YSLEER. The V end lost 0 bases, the J end lost 4 bases, and 12 bases lay between the germline ends. The CDR3 extends over 15 amino acids.

This clonotype has ten or more counts. The V gene is TRBV6-5, the J gene TRBJ1-4; 8 nucleotides line up with TRBD1. After removal of 6 bases from V and 3 bases from J, the junction contained 3 bases not matched to a gene. CDR1 and CDR2 from the germline V gene are MNHEY and SVGAGI. This CDR3 contains 14 residues. Written as DNA, the CDR3 is TGTGCCAGCAGACGCAGGGGGCCTAATGAAAAACTGTTTTTT. Translated: CASRRRGPNEKLFF.

To note about this clonotype: A single base is all that separates this from a far larger clone, so a read error is likely. The chain couples TRBV7-6 to TRBJ2-5; D is unresolved. Trimming took off 5 bases at V and 3 bases at J, with 7 bases between the two ends. The CDR3 is made up of 12 amino acids. Germline values: CDR1 SGHVS, CDR2 FNYEAQ. CDR3 nucleotide sequence: TGTGCCAGCAGCCACCGGGAAGAGACCCAGTACTTC. Its protein is CASSHREETQYF.